A selection of T cell receptor beta chains follows, all from one sample in a study of T cells in pancreatic ductal adenocarcinoma. Libraries were prepared by immunoSEQ multiplex PCR; TCRdb keeps only in-frame clonotypes and omits some of them. The data hold around 94,000 clones, with around 96% observed a single time. The sequenced sample was PBMCs. The receptors originated from a human donor with pancreatic ductal adenocarcinoma. Each CDR3 is given with its conserved first and last residue. The D gene is left open where the match is weak.

>TRBJ1-1|TRBV5-1|NA|15
CASSFSGSGGTEAFF
TGCGCCAGCAGCTTCTCGGGGTCGGGTGGCACTGAAGCTTTCTTT
>TRBJ2-3|TRBV7-9|NA|13
CASSFEETDTQYF
TGTGCCAGCAGCTTCGAGGAAACAGATACGCAGTATTTT
>TRBJ1-1|TRBV10-3|NA|16
CAISESWPPRGTEAFF
TGTGCCATCAGTGAGTCTTGGCCCCCACGGGGGACTGAAGCTTTCTTT
>TRBJ2-1|TRBV9|NA|14
CASSVGGVGNEQFF
TGTGCCAGCAGCGTAGGAGGAGTTGGGAATGAGCAGTTCTTC
>TRBJ2-5|TRBV7-3|NA|15
CASSLDSGRQETQYF
TGTGCCAGCAGCTTAGATTCGGGTCGCCAAGAGACCCAGTACTTC
>TRBJ2-7|TRBV7-9|TRBD1|17
CASSHYGGQGPSYEQYF
TGTGCCAGCAGCCATTACGGAGGACAGGGGCCCTCCTACGAGCAGTACTTC
>TRBJ2-2|TRBV10-3|NA|14
CAISESRQDGELFF
TGTGCCATCAGTGAGTCGAGGCAAGACGGGGAGCTGTTTTTT
>TRBJ1-2|TRBV19|TRBD1|15
CASSTGQVVNYGYTF
TGTGCCAGTAGTACGGGACAGGTTGTGAACTATGGCTACACCTTC
>TRBJ2-7|TRBV30|TRBD1|12
CAWSQQGYEQYF
TGTGCCTGGAGCCAACAGGGGTACGAGCAGTACTTC
>TRBJ2-5|TRBV18|TRBD1|17
CASSRAANVGQEETQYF
TGTGCCAGCTCACGAGCGGCGAACGTAGGACAGGAAGAGACCCAGTACTTC
>TRBJ2-7|TRBV6-6|TRBD2|15
CASSYPSGNSYEQYF
TGTGCCAGCAGTTACCCCAGCGGGAACTCCTACGAGCAGTACTTC
>TRBJ2-5|TRBV28|NA|16
CASSGGTDFTQETQYF
TGTGCCAGCAGTGGGGGGACGGACTTTACCCAAGAGACCCAGTACTTC
>TRBJ2-5|TRBV19|TRBD1|14
CASSPRDSQETQYF
TGTGCCAGTAGTCCCCGGGACAGCCAAGAGACCCAGTACTTC
>TRBJ1-1|TRBV5-4|NA|12
CASSLGRTEAFF
TGTGCCAGCAGCCTAGGCCGTACTGAAGCTTTCTTT
>TRBJ1-1|TRBV27|NA|15
CASSLKGGGNTEAFF
TGTGCCAGCAGTTTAAAAGGCGGAGGGAACACTGAAGCTTTCTTT
>TRBJ2-7|TRBV28|NA|11
CASSTLYEQYF
TGTGCCAGCAGTACTTTATACGAGCAGTACTTC
>TRBJ1-1|TRBV7-2|NA|11
CASSLVDEAFF
TGTGCCAGCAGCTTAGTAGATGAAGCTTTCTTT